The next 14 T cell receptor beta chains were all read from a single sample in a study of CD8 T cells in Susac syndrome. RNA was extracted with the RNeasy kit, and a quantity of about 0.45 to 1 ug was reverse transcribed using random hexamers. TCRdb processed the immunoSEQ multiplex PCR reads anew with MiXCR; each CDR3 protein has one entry. The sample consists of 400,000 to 550,000 distinct CDR3 sequences, more than 70% of them appearing once. The sample taken for sequencing was CD8+ T cells from PBMCs. The source is a human donor with multiple sclerosis.

The chain joins TRBV6-5 to TRBJ2-1; D perhaps matches TRBD2 (6 bases). V lost 3 bases to trimming and J lost 4 bases, with 13 bases between them. Germline V lookup: CDR1 MNHEY, CDR2 SVGAGI. The CDR3 has 15 amino acids. The CDR3 nucleotides read TGTGCCAGCAGTTATCCACCGACTAGTTACAATGAGCAGTTCTTC. It codes for CASSYPPTSYNEQFF.

The chain carries TRBV7-2 and TRBJ2-7; 8 bases fit TRBD1. Germline values: CDR1 SGHTA, CDR2 FQGNSA. The CDR3 sequence is 14 residues long. With 3 bases clipped from V and 7 bases from J, the junction kept 8 bases outside the gene matches. CDR3 sequence (DNA): TGTGCCAGCAGCTTCATGTCAGGGACAGGAGAGCAGTACTTC. It yields the protein CASSFMSGTGEQYF.

The V gene is TRBV14, the J gene TRBJ1-4; 7 positions agree with TRBD1. Germline CDR1 and CDR2: SGHDN and FVKESK. The V segment lost 3 bases and the J segment 8 bases; nucleotides outside the gene matches: 15. The CDR3 totals 17 residues. CDR3 residues: CASSHRIVTGSGEKLFF. The CDR3 DNA sequence: TGTGCCAGCAGCCACCGCATAGTGACAGGGTCGGGGGAAAAACTGTTTTTT.

In the case of this clonotype: The conserved closing phenylalanine or tryptophan is absent in this CDR3, likely reflecting a read error. V is TRBV28 and J is TRBJ1-1; D possibly corresponds to TRBD1 (6 bases). The germline V and J ends were trimmed by 6 bases and 5 bases, with 7 bases remaining between them. CDR3 size: 11 residues. Germline V gene lookup returns CDR1 MDHEN and CDR2 SYDVKM. The CDR3, as DNA: TGTGCCAGCAGAGGGGGGACTGAAGCTTTCCTT. Translated: CASRGGTEAFL.

The chain employs TRBV6-6 and TRBJ2-1, with 10 bases fitting TRBD1. Germline V gene data show CDR1 as MNHNY and CDR2 as SVGAGI (reference sequence). Trimming at V came to 5 bases and at J to 5 bases, leaving 9 bases not matched to a gene. The CDR3 is made up of 16 amino acids. The CDR3 spells CASSKERQGADNEQFF. In DNA, the CDR3 is TGTGCCAGCAGTAAAGAACGACAGGGGGCGGACAATGAGCAGTTCTTC.

The chain couples TRBV27 to TRBJ2-7; unclear D gene. Germline CDR1 MNHEY, CDR2 SMNVEV (reference sequence). CDR3 length: 16 residues. Trimming took off 5 bases at V and 1 base at J, with 18 bases between the two ends. The CDR3 nucleotides read TGTGCCAGCAGTCCACAGACTCGACTTGAATCCTACGAGCAGTACTTC. Translation: CASSPQTRLESYEQYF.

This clonotype showed up just a few times. The V gene is TRBV7-6, the J gene TRBJ2-1, with 8 bases matching TRBD2. With V trimmed by 4 bases and J by 4 bases, 6 bases remained unmatched. In germline, CDR1 is SGHVS, CDR2 FNYEAQ. The CDR3 runs 15 residues. The chain's CDR3 is CASSSGLAQYNEQFF. The DNA of the CDR3 is TGTGCCAGCAGCTCCGGACTAGCACAATACAATGAGCAGTTCTTC.

The genes are TRBV4-2 and TRBJ2-5; 9 bases map to TRBD2. The germline CDR1 and CDR2 sequences are LGHNA and YNFKEQ. Trimming cost V 1 base and J 5 bases; bases outside gene matches: 5. There are 15 residues in the CDR3. The CDR3 bases are TGTGCCAGCAGCCAAGGAGGCGGGGGGGCCGAGACCCAGTACTTC. This encodes CASSQGGGGAETQYF.

The rearrangement joins TRBV7-8 to TRBJ2-7; D might be TRBD2 (5 bases). Germline V gene data show CDR1 as SGHVS and CDR2 as FQNEAQ. The CDR3 consists of 12 residues. V gave up 6 bases and J gave up 8 bases, with 14 bases separating them. The CDR3 bases are TGTGCCAGCAGATATGATAGCGACAAGCAGTACTTC. Translated: CASRYDSDKQYF. The full variable domain, rest sourced from reference TRBV7-8 and TRBJ2-7, is GAGVSQSPRYKVAKRGQDVALRCDPISGHVSLFWYQQALGQGPEFLTYFQNEAQLDKSGLPSDRFFAERPEGSVSTLKIQRTQQEDSAVYLCASRYDSDKQYFGPGTRLTVT.

The chain uses TRBV3-1 and TRBJ1-4; D uncertain. The CDR3 contains 16 residues. The ends were cut back, 2 bases at V and 8 bases at J, with 18 bases in the middle. Germline assignment: CDR1 LGHDT and CDR2 YNNKEL (reference sequence). CDR3: CASSQKVTDVREKLFF. The DNA for the CDR3 is TGTGCCAGCAGCCAAAAGGTGACGGACGTTCGGGAAAAACTGTTTTTT.

The rearrangement links TRBV19 to TRBJ1-2; D not certain. The CDR3 sequence is 13 residues long. Trimming cost V 5 bases and J 5 bases, with 12 bases left between them. CDR1 is LNHDA, CDR2 SQIVND, per germline (reference sequence). CDR3 loop: CASSFGRTYGYTF. CDR3 in DNA: TGTGCCAGTAGTTTCGGTCGAACGTATGGCTACACCTTC.

V and J are TRBV25-1 and TRBJ2-7, with TRBD1 identical over 9 bases. V dropped 8 bases and J dropped 1; count of bases not matched to a gene: 6. The germline CDR1 and CDR2 sequences are MGHDK and SYGVNS. CDR3 length equals 14 residues. Here the CDR3 DNA reads TGTGCCAGCTCGAACGGGACAGGGTCCTACGAGCAGTACTTC. It encodes CASSNGTGSYEQYF.

This chain connects TRBV5-1 to TRBJ1-1, with TRBD1 matching over 7 bases. Looked up from germline, CDR1 is SGHRS and CDR2 is YFSETQ. The CDR3 loop spans 17 amino acids. Trimming cost V 2 bases and J 5 bases; bases outside gene matches: 15. This chain's CDR3 is CASSLSGTAGSPTEAFF. The CDR3, as DNA: TGCGCCAGCAGCTTATCAGGGACAGCGGGGAGTCCAACTGAAGCTTTCTTT. The variable domain in full, completed from reference TRBV5-1 and TRBJ1-1, reads KAGVTQTPRYLIKTRGQQVTLSCSPISGHRSVSWYQQTPGQGLQFLFEYFSETQRNKGNFPGRFSGRQFSNSRSEMNVSTLELGDSALYLCASSLSGTAGSPTEAFFGQGTRLTVV.

The J gene is TRBJ1-2, the V gene TRBV5-3; no reliable D call. TRBV5-3 falls under the ORF class, with uncertain function. The CDR3 has 15 amino acids. Deletions cut 7 bases from V and 4 bases from J, with 20 bases between. CDR3 sequence reads: CARANTVRKTYGYTF. DNA for the CDR3: TGTGCCAGAGCGAACACGGTGAGAAAGACCTATGGCTACACCTTC.